One sample yielded the 13 T cell receptor beta chains listed below, sequenced in a study of yellow fever vaccine responses in identical twins. TCRdb reanalysed the RT-PCR reads using MiXCR and keeps one entry per CDR3 protein. The repertoire holds roughly 6,900 distinct CDR3 sequences, with more than 70% as singletons. Sequenced here: T cells from blood (PBMCs), unsorted or a sorted subset (not recorded which), sampled before or after yellow fever vaccination (not recorded which). The source is a woman aged 18-29 years who received the yellow fever vaccine.

The rearrangement joins TRBV11-3 to TRBJ1-1; D is unclear. Germline V gene data show CDR1 as SGHNT and CDR2 as YENEEA. The V end lost 5 bases, the J end lost 1 base, and 8 bases lay between the germline ends. CDR3 length: 13 amino acids. In DNA, the CDR3 is TGTGCCAGCAGCCCACGGGGGAACACTGAAGCTTTCTTT. Translating it yields CASSPRGNTEAFF.

This clonotype was counted a few times. The V gene is TRBV5-1, the J gene TRBJ2-5; D might be TRBD1 (5 bases). The V gene lost 6 bases and the J gene lost 0 bases, with 9 bases spanning the gap. Germline loops: CDR1 SGHRS, CDR2 YFSETQ. The CDR3 extends over 13 amino acids. CDR3 residues: CASKADNQETQYF. The CDR3 DNA is TGCGCCAGCAAGGCGGACAACCAAGAGACCCAGTACTTC.

This clonotype was seen more than once but under ten times. The J gene is TRBJ1-3, the V gene TRBV10-3; D unresolved. This CDR3 region has 15 residues. V shed 4 bases and J shed 0 bases, with 10 bases lying between them. Germline V gene data show CDR1 as ENHRY and CDR2 as SYGVKD. The CDR3 DNA follows: TGTGCCATCAGTGTGTCGGGTAACTCTGGAAACACCATATATTTT. As protein: CAISVSGNSGNTIYF.

J is TRBJ2-6 and V is TRBV11-2, with D perhaps being TRBD1 or TRBD2 (5 bases each). The germline CDR1 and CDR2 sequences are SGHAT and FQNNGV. The CDR3 loop spans 15 amino acids. V lost 1 base, J lost 6 bases, and 10 bases lay in between. CDR3 sequence reads: CASSLVRGSANVLTF. The CDR3 DNA follows: TGTGCCAGCAGCTTAGTTCGGGGCTCGGCCAACGTCCTGACTTTC.

This chain connects TRBV2 to TRBJ1-2, with 8 bases matching TRBD1. Germline CDR1 SNHLY, CDR2 FYNNEI. Germline trimming cut 5 bases from V and 8 bases from J; bases unmatched to any gene: 4. The CDR3 runs 12 residues. The CDR3, as DNA: TGTGCCAGCAGTAGGACAGGGTACGGCTACACCTTC. It codes for CASSRTGYGYTF.

The chain recombines TRBV20-1 with TRBJ2-7; TRBD2 is a possible D gene (5 bases). The CDR3 contains 10 residues. Germline-derived CDR1 and CDR2 are DFQATT and SNEGSKA (reference sequence). The V end was cut by 5 bases, the J end by 7 bases, with 9 bases between. Here the CDR3 reads CSAFRLEQYF. DNA of the CDR3: TGCAGTGCTTTTCGACTAGAGCAGTACTTC.

The chain carries TRBV13 and TRBJ2-2, with unresolved D. CDR3 length equals 13 residues. Germline V gene lookup returns CDR1 PRHDT and CDR2 FYEKMQ (reference sequence). Trimming took off 6 bases at V and 8 bases at J, with 13 bases between the two ends. The CDR3 here is CASSELVTGELFF. The DNA of the CDR3 is TGTGCCAGCAGTGAGTTGGTTACTGGGGAGCTGTTTTTT.

The chain couples TRBV11-1 to TRBJ2-2; weak D call: TRBD2 (5 bases). The V end was cut by 5 bases, the J end by 1 base, with 8 bases between. The germline CDR1 and CDR2 sequences are SGHAT and FQDESV (reference sequence). This CDR3 is built from 14 residues. The CDR3 DNA reads as TGTGCCAGCAGCAACCGGGAGAACACCGGGGAGCTGTTTTTT. As protein: CASSNRENTGELFF.

V and J are TRBV5-6 and TRBJ2-3; D is unresolved. Trimming took off 1 base at V and 1 base at J, with 4 bases between the two ends. Per the germline V gene, CDR1 is SGHDT and CDR2 is YYEEEE. The CDR3 has 13 residues. The CDR3 region has the DNA TGTGCCAGCAGCTTGTGGGGCACAGATACGCAGTATTTT. It yields the protein CASSLWGTDTQYF.

The V gene is TRBV24-1, the J gene TRBJ2-3; 10 nucleotides align to TRBD1. CDR1 and CDR2 (germline): KGHDR, SFDVKD. V lost 2 bases and J lost 6; bases outside the gene matches: 7. This CDR3 is 16 amino acids long. The CDR3 here is CATSDSRQGAQDTQYF. The CDR3 DNA reads as TGTGCCACCAGTGATTCTCGACAGGGGGCTCAGGATACGCAGTATTTT.

V usage is TRBV11-1 and J usage is TRBJ2-6; D not resolved. The CDR3 has 17 amino acids. From germline, CDR1 is SGHAT and CDR2 FQDESV (reference sequence). V was pared by 4 bases and J by 2 bases, with 15 bases between. This CDR3 reads CASSYRGRVAGANVLTF. CDR3 bases: TGTGCCAGCAGCTATAGAGGACGGGTTGCTGGGGCCAACGTCCTGACTTTC.

The chain has TRBV5-4 and TRBJ2-3, with 7 positions matching TRBD2. The CDR3 totals 13 residues. CDR1 is SGHNT and CDR2 is YYREEE in the germline V gene (reference sequence). V trimming: 5 bases; J trimming: 8 bases; junction bases outside the gene matches: 8. DNA for the CDR3: TGTGCCAGCAGACGACCCGGCGGGGGTACGCAGTATTTT. This sequence encodes CASRRPGGGTQYF.

The genes are TRBV11-1 and TRBJ1-2; TRBD1 agrees at 7 bases. This CDR3 comprises 14 residues. Trimming took 3 bases from V and 2 from J; bases not matched to a gene: 3. In germline, CDR1 is SGHAT, CDR2 FQDESV (reference sequence). The CDR3 protein is CASSFGQANYGYTF. CDR3 sequence (DNA): TGTGCCAGCAGCTTTGGACAGGCCAACTATGGCTACACCTTC.